One and the same sample provided the 24 T cell receptor beta chains below, sequenced in a study of Graves' ophthalmopathy and Graves' hyperthyroidism. Researchers took RNA transcripts and amplified TCR beta CDR3 regions from them. The authors performed first-round RT-PCR with HTBI primers and then a second-round multiplex PCR. TCRdb fed the multiplex PCR reads into MiXCR, producing one record per CDR3 protein. The sample has over a million distinct CDR3 sequences, 36% seen once. The specimen sequenced was peripheral blood or thyroid tissue (not recorded which). The receptors derive from an adult man with Graves' hyperthyroidism.

This clonotype has just a few counts. This sequence joins TRBV9 and TRBJ2-5; TRBD1 matches 9 bases. With V trimmed by 3 bases and J by 5 bases, 8 bases remained unmatched. CDR1 SGDLS and CDR2 YYNGEE come from the germline V gene. The CDR3 runs 15 residues. CDR3 sequence: CASSATGGLSETQYF. The CDR3 DNA is TGTGCCAGCAGCGCGACAGGGGGTTTGTCGGAGACCCAGTACTTC.

The sample holds many counts of this clonotype. The chain has TRBV2 and TRBJ2-5; the D is unclear. This CDR3 is built from 15 residues. V lost 3 bases to trimming and J lost 5 bases, with 16 bases between them. Germline V CDR1 and CDR2: SNHLY, FYNNEI. The chain's CDR3 is CASSEIGTMGETQYF. As DNA, the CDR3 is TGTGCCAGCAGTGAGATCGGCACTATGGGGGAGACCCAGTACTTC.

This clonotype has a count of ten or more. Germline and junction disagree at one end, which may indicate a read error. V usage is TRBV29-1 and J usage is TRBJ2-7; 7 bases fit TRBD2. Germline V gene data show CDR1 as SQVTM and CDR2 as ANQGSEA. The CDR3 contains 14 residues. In nucleotides, the CDR3 is TGCAGCGCCTCCGAGCGGGGCTCAGACTACGATCAGTACTTC. The encoded protein is CSASERGSDYDQYF.

The V and J genes are TRBV5-4 and TRBJ1-1, with D tentatively TRBD1 (6 bases). The V gene lost 2 bases and the J gene lost 3 bases, with 11 bases spanning the gap. The CDR3 runs 14 residues. CDR1 is SGHNT and CDR2 is YYREEE in the germline V gene (reference sequence). CDR3 sequence reads: CASSLPRQDTEAFF. The CDR3 DNA reads TGTGCCAGCAGCTTACCGAGACAGGACACTGAAGCTTTCTTT.

The chain couples TRBV20-1 to TRBJ1-4, with 8 bases matching TRBD1. CDR1 and CDR2 from the germline V gene are DFQATT and SNEGSKA (reference sequence). V shed 6 bases, J shed 8 bases, and the junction held 8 bases outside the gene matches. The CDR3 extends over 13 amino acids. The CDR3 loop is CSARTGSYEKLFF. The CDR3 coding sequence is TGCAGTGCAAGGACAGGGTCGTACGAAAAACTGTTTTTT.

The chain combines TRBV5-1 with TRBJ1-1; TRBD1 matches at 7 bases. CDR1 is SGHRS, CDR2 YFSETQ, per germline. V trimming: 4 bases; J trimming: 0 bases; junction bases outside the gene matches: 6. CDR3 length equals 15 residues. Written as DNA, the CDR3 is TGCGCCAGCAGCGCTGACAGGGCGGTGAACACTGAAGCTTTCTTT. It specifies CASSADRAVNTEAFF.

This clonotype was recorded many times. This rearrangement joins TRBV9 to TRBJ1-1; D ambiguous. Germline V gene lookup returns CDR1 SGDLS and CDR2 YYNGEE. The CDR3 contains 13 residues. V lost 0 bases to trimming and J lost 4 bases, with 7 bases between them. The chain's CDR3 is CASSVGFATEAFF. The CDR3 DNA is TGTGCCAGCAGCGTAGGGTTCGCCACTGAAGCTTTCTTT. Looking up the rest from reference TRBV9 and TRBJ1-1 gives the full variable domain: DSGVTQTPKHLITATGQRVTLRCSPRSGDLSVYWYQQSLDQGLQFLIQYYNGEERAKGNILERFSAQQFPDLHSELNLSSLELGDSALYFCASSVGFATEAFFGQGTRLTVV.

This clonotype was recorded many times. The chain recombines TRBV20-1 with TRBJ1-5; no reliable D call. The CDR3 extends over 15 amino acids. V gave up 2 bases and J gave up 3 bases, with 14 bases separating them. CDR1 is DFQATT, CDR2 SNEGSKA, per germline (reference sequence). The CDR3 nucleotides are TGCAGTGCTAGACCTCGAAGGGCATACAATCAGCCCCAGCATTTT. Translated, it gives CSARPRRAYNQPQHF.

The chain recombines TRBV9 with TRBJ2-2; D gene unclear. Trimming left V 5 bases short and J 6 bases short, with 17 bases between. Germline V CDR1 and CDR2: SGDLS, YYNGEE. This CDR3 contains 15 residues. The CDR3 loop reads CASRSPLGRAGELFF. The CDR3 DNA reads TGTGCCAGCAGGTCCCCCTTGGGCCGGGCCGGGGAGCTGTTTTTT.

The chain has TRBV14 and TRBJ1-5, with a weak D call TRBD1 (5 bases). The CDR3 consists of 14 residues. V lost 3 bases and J 11 bases, leaving 17 bases between the germline ends. Per the germline V gene, CDR1 is SGHDN and CDR2 is FVKESK. This CDR3 is CASSQESLGGTQHF. CDR3 nucleotides: TGTGCCAGCAGCCAGGAATCCCTTGGGGGGACCCAGCATTTT.

This clonotype was observed a handful of times. V is TRBV7-2 and J is TRBJ1-1; D gene uncertain. Trimming pared 2 bases from V and 6 bases from J, leaving 16 bases between. There are 15 residues in the CDR3. Germline V gives CDR1 SGHTA, CDR2 FQGNSA. The CDR3 DNA sequence: TGTGCCAGCAGCTTATCGACGGATTGGAGCCCTGAAGCTTTCTTT. This encodes CASSLSTDWSPEAFF.

At least ten counts were recorded for this clonotype. The chain recombines TRBV2 with TRBJ2-2; 10 nucleotides match TRBD2. The V gene end was trimmed by 4 bases and the J gene end by 1 base; junction bases not matched to a gene: 3. The CDR3 loop spans 16 amino acids. The germline V gene has CDR1 SNHLY and CDR2 FYNNEI. The CDR3 nucleotides are TGTGCCAGCAGTGGAAGACTAGCGGGGAACACCGGGGAGCTGTTTTTT. It codes for CASSGRLAGNTGELFF.

This clonotype was observed many times. The genes are TRBV2 and TRBJ1-2; no clear D. Trimming stripped 2 bases from V and 4 bases from J, with 20 bases between. The CDR3 is made up of 17 amino acids. CDR1 and CDR2 from the germline V gene are SNHLY and FYNNEI. As DNA, the CDR3 is TGTGCCAGCAGTGAAACTCCTTTACTTACACTTACCTATGGCTACACCTTC. Encoded protein: CASSETPLLTLTYGYTF.

This clonotype was seen ten or more times. The J gene is TRBJ1-1, the V gene TRBV29-1, with D maybe TRBD1 (6 bases). The ends were cut back, 4 bases at V and 1 base at J, with 16 bases in the middle. Germline CDR1 and CDR2: SQVTM and ANQGSEA. The CDR3 loop spans 15 amino acids. CDR3 loop: CSVGGAGAPNTEAFF. The CDR3 bases are TGCAGCGTTGGCGGCGCGGGGGCACCGAACACTGAAGCTTTCTTT.

This clonotype was detected a few times. J is TRBJ2-7 and V is TRBV19, with TRBD1 identical over 8 bases. Germline trimming cut 1 base from V and 1 base from J; bases unmatched to any gene: 6. The CDR3 has 16 amino acids. Per the germline V gene, CDR1 is LNHDA and CDR2 is SQIVND (reference sequence). CDR3 in amino acids: CASSIGAGGFSYEQYF. The CDR3 DNA follows: TGTGCCAGTAGTATAGGTGCAGGGGGCTTTTCCTACGAGCAGTACTTC.

The chain couples TRBV10-3 to TRBJ1-2; D is perhaps TRBD1 (5 bases). V lost 10 bases, J lost 1 base, and 13 bases lay in between. Germline loops: CDR1 ENHRY, CDR2 SYGVKD. This CDR3 contains 13 residues. In DNA form, the CDR3 reads TGTGCCACCCACTGGGGCTTTAACTATGGCTACACCTTC. Amino acid sequence: CATHWGFNYGYTF.

In its sample, this clonotype was seen many times. The junction and the germline gene differ at one end; a read error may be behind it. V is TRBV5-1 and J is TRBJ1-3; D is undetermined. Germline V CDR1 and CDR2: SGHRS, YFSETQ. The CDR3 spans 13 residues. DNA for the CDR3: TGTGCCAGCAGCTTGGCATCTGGAAACACCATATATTTT. Encoded protein: CASSLASGNTIYF.

With regard to this clonotype: This may come from a read error, since a much larger clone is one base off. V and J are TRBV19 and TRBJ1-2; no clear D gene. This CDR3 has 14 amino acids. The germline CDR1 and CDR2 sequences are LNHDA and SQIVND (reference sequence). The CDR3: CTSSIPGLPYGYTF. CDR3 nucleotide sequence: TGTACCAGTAGTATTCCGGGGTTGCCCTATGGCTACACCTTC.

This rearrangement joins TRBV7-9 to TRBJ2-7, with D maybe TRBD2 (6 bases). Trimming took 5 bases from V and 3 from J, leaving 20 bases between them. From germline, CDR1 is SEHNR and CDR2 FQNEAQ (reference sequence). The CDR3 length is 16 residues. The CDR3 reads CASSQEPGVPNYEQYF. CDR3 in DNA: TGTGCCAGCAGCCAAGAACCGGGAGTCCCTAACTACGAGCAGTACTTC.

Remarks on this clonotype: One end of the junction does not line up with germline, which may come from a read error. This sequence joins TRBV15 and TRBJ1-5, with D unresolved. There are 10 residues in the CDR3. Germline-derived CDR1 and CDR2 are LNHNV and YYDKDF (reference sequence). Here the CDR3 reads CATSRDLQDF. DNA of the CDR3: TGTGCCACCAGCAGAGATCTTCAGGATTTT.

This clonotype has ten or more counts. The rearrangement joins TRBV2 to TRBJ1-1; maybe TRBD1 (5 bases). V was pared by 4 bases and J by 10 bases, with 16 bases between. The CDR3 runs to 13 residues. Germline V gives CDR1 SNHLY, CDR2 FYNNEI. The CDR3 coding sequence is TGTGCCAGCAGTGCCGGGGCCAGGAGCGGAGCTTTCTTT. Translation gives CASSAGARSGAFF.

Ten or more counts support this clonotype. The rearrangement uses TRBV7-8 and TRBJ1-2; 7 nucleotides align to TRBD1. Per germline, CDR1 SGHVS and CDR2 FQNEAQ. There are 16 residues in the CDR3. J lost 0 bases, V lost 1 base, and 5 bases had no gene match. The CDR3 sequence: CASSLVGQGANYGYTF. The DNA of the CDR3 is TGTGCCAGCAGCTTAGTGGGGCAGGGGGCTAACTATGGCTACACCTTC.

This clonotype was seen repeatedly, ten times or more. The gene calls are TRBV29-1 and TRBJ2-5; the match to TRBD1 covers 8 bases. The trim removed 4 bases at V and 5 bases at J, leaving 6 bases unmatched. The CDR3 is 13 amino acids. CDR1 and CDR2 (germline): SQVTM, ANQGSEA. As DNA, the CDR3 is TGCAGCGTTGGGGGACAGGTTGCGGAGACCCAGTACTTC. It yields the protein CSVGGQVAETQYF.

This clonotype was counted many times. The gene calls are TRBV7-9 and TRBJ1-1, with D possibly TRBD1 on 6 matching bases. The CDR3 length is 17 residues. Trimming pared 4 bases from V and 5 bases from J, leaving 23 bases between. Germline CDR1 and CDR2: SEHNR and FQNEAQ (reference sequence). The CDR3 loop is CASSSELGVGARTEAFF. Here the CDR3 DNA reads TGTGCCAGCAGCTCCGAATTAGGTGTGGGGGCGCGGACTGAAGCTTTCTTT. Complete variable domain (other parts from reference TRBV7-9 and TRBJ1-1): DTGVSQNPRHKITKRGQNVTFRCDPISEHNRLYWYRQTLGQGPEFLTYFQNEAQLEKSRLLSDRFSAERPKGSFSTLEIQRTEQGDSAMYLCASSSELGVGARTEAFFGQGTRLTVV.